Each of the 8 T cell receptor beta chains below was sequenced from the same sample in a study of T-cell reconstitution after alpha-beta-depleted transplantation in children. Preparation of the TCRbeta library was carried out with unique molecular identifiers. TCRdb fed the PCR reads into MiXCR, producing one record per CDR3 protein. The table lists just under 350,000 distinct CDR3 sequences, 15% to 20% of them singletons. This material consisted of PBMCs, mostly from graft donor cells, taken 360 days after TCRalphabeta/CD19-depleted stem cell transplant. All receptors come from a male patient aged 2 to 10 who had a stem cell transplant for acute lymphoblastic leukemia, so the T cells may come from the graft donor.

This sequence joins TRBV7-2 and TRBJ1-2, with D hard to call. This CDR3 has 12 residues. Trimming removed 5 bases from V and 5 bases from J, with 9 bases in between. Germline CDR1 reads SGHTA; CDR2 reads FQGNSA. Written as DNA, the CDR3 is TGTGCCAGCAGCACCTCCCGGTATGGCTACACCTTC. This codes for CASSTSRYGYTF.

The rearrangement joins TRBV20-1 to TRBJ2-7, with 8 nucleotides matching TRBD2. J was trimmed by 5 bases and V by 1 base; bases with no gene match: 7. There are 14 residues in the CDR3. CDR1 and CDR2 from the germline V gene are DFQATT and SNEGSKA (reference sequence). The CDR3 DNA reads TGCAGTGCTAGAGTTTCCGGGAGGGTCGACGAGCAGTACTTC. Residues: CSARVSGRVDEQYF.

This chain joins TRBV7-6 and TRBJ1-6, with D maybe TRBD1 (6 bases). The length of the CDR3 is 18 residues. Germline V gene data show CDR1 as SGHVS and CDR2 as FNYEAQ. V dropped 4 bases and J dropped 3 bases, with 19 bases sitting between them. CDR3 sequence reads: CASSYPSDRLIYNSPLHF. The DNA for the CDR3 is TGTGCCAGCAGCTACCCCTCGGACAGACTAATCTATAATTCACCCCTCCACTTT.

The chain recombines TRBV4-1 with TRBJ2-3; 12 bases line up with TRBD2. The CDR3 runs 18 residues. In germline, CDR1 is MGHRA, CDR2 YSYEKL. Trimming cost V 0 bases and J 6 bases; bases outside gene matches: 10. CDR3: CASSQDPRLAGVQDTQYF. CDR3 nucleotide sequence: TGCGCCAGCAGCCAAGACCCCCGACTAGCGGGAGTACAGGATACGCAGTATTTT.

The gene calls are TRBV21-1 and TRBJ2-3. TRBV21-1 constitutes a pseudogene. CDR3 size: 16 residues. The CDR3 reads CASSSPLTDGTDTQYF. CDR3 coding DNA: TGTGCCAGCAGCTCTCCATTAACCGACGGCACAGATACGCAGTATTTT.

This clonotype was seen a single time. This rearrangement joins TRBV5-1 to TRBJ1-4; D perhaps matches TRBD1 (6 bases). V lost 3 bases to trimming and J lost 8 bases, with 14 bases between them. Germline loops: CDR1 SGHRS, CDR2 YFSETQ. The CDR3 spans 14 residues. The CDR3 coding sequence is TGCGCCAGCAGCTCCACAGGGAGGGGCGAAAAACTGTTTTTT. Protein product: CASSSTGRGEKLFF.

The table lists this clonotype with many counts. This chain connects TRBV10-3 to TRBJ2-1, with 9 positions matching TRBD1. The CDR3 contains 13 residues. Germline CDR1 and CDR2: ENHRY and SYGVKD. J was trimmed by 6 bases and V by 5 bases; bases with no gene match: 2. CDR3 amino acids: CAISPGQGNEQFF. The CDR3 region has the DNA TGTGCCATCAGTCCGGGACAGGGCAATGAGCAGTTCTTC.

This clonotype was seen a handful of times. The rearrangement joins TRBV4-3 to TRBJ2-6; D is unclear. Germline V lookup: CDR1 LGHNA, CDR2 YSLEER. The V end was cut by 0 bases, the J end by 0 bases, with 9 bases between. The CDR3 runs to 17 residues. CDR3 sequence (DNA): TGCGCCAGCAGCCAAGATATCGGAGACTCTGGGGCCAACGTCCTGACTTTC. Translation: CASSQDIGDSGANVLTF.